The T cell receptor (beta chain) described here comes from a study of T cells in women clearing cervical HPV infection. Comments on this clone: Read sequence stops 3 residues before the CDR3 end, and the germline J gene provides the missing end.

Data came from immunoSEQ multiplex PCR; TCRdb stores just in-frame clones and leaves some out. Found here are roughly 30,000 clones; the top ten clones hold 15% to 20%. CDR1 is LNHDA and CDR2 is SQIVND in the germline V gene (reference sequence). The CDR3 extends over 13 amino acids. V lost 3 bases and J 8 bases, leaving 10 bases between the germline ends. This clonotype originated in a woman aged 18 to 75 with a cervical HPV16 infection that either progressed to CIN3+ or cleared (not recorded which). The sequenced sample consisted of blood buffy coat. J is TRBJ1-4 and V is TRBV19; D is unclear. The chain's CDR3 is CASSIGGSEKLFF. The CDR3 DNA, read in part, is TGTGCCAGTAGTATCGGCGGATCCGAAAAA.